These 6 T cell receptor beta chains were all obtained from the same sample, sequenced in a study of blood T cells in healthy people across ages. A second about 7 to 12 cycle PCR used barcoded and J-beta primers. TCRdb reanalysed the 5' RACE reads using MiXCR and keeps one entry per CDR3 protein. Of roughly 500,000 distinct CDR3 sequences in the sample, about 24% are singletons; the top ten hold around 10%. This sample was also put to use in a study of T cells of mothers and their children.

Sequenced material: blood. The receptors stem from a boy between 10 and 17 years old in good health.

This clonotype was found many times. The rearrangement uses TRBV20-1 and TRBJ1-1; D unresolved. With 1 base removed from V and 2 bases from J, the gap between germline ends came to 14 bases. Per germline, CDR1 DFQATT and CDR2 SNEGSKA (reference sequence). CDR3 length: 15 amino acids. The CDR3 DNA is TGCAGTGCTAGAGCTAGGGAGGGCTACAACACTGAAGCTTTCTTT. It specifies CSARAREGYNTEAFF.

The chain is built from TRBV27 and TRBJ1-2; D possibly corresponds to TRBD1 (6 bases). V lost 6 bases and J 8 bases, leaving 16 bases between the germline ends. CDR3 size: 13 residues. Germline V CDR1 and CDR2: MNHEY, SMNVEV (reference sequence). CDR3 nucleotide sequence: TGTGCCAGCAGCCCAACAGGGCCGGGCGGCTACACCTTC. It specifies CASSPTGPGGYTF.

This chain connects TRBV6-1 to TRBJ2-3, with TRBD2 matching over 12 bases. The germline CDR1 and CDR2 sequences are MNHNS and SASEGT. This CDR3 comprises 14 residues. V gave up 8 bases and J gave up 10 bases; unmatched junction bases: 10. CDR3 nucleotide sequence: TGTGCCAGCGTACTAGCGGGGGGCCCCGGTTCGCAGTATTTT. This codes for CASVLAGGPGSQYF.

This clonotype was recorded a few times. The rearrangement uses TRBV7-2 and TRBJ1-2, with D perhaps TRBD1 (5 bases). Germline V gives CDR1 SGHTA, CDR2 FQGNSA. The CDR3 sequence is 14 residues long. V lost 3 bases and J lost 3, with 11 bases in between. This CDR3 reads CASSFWDRDYGYTF. The DNA of the CDR3 is TGTGCCAGCAGCTTCTGGGACCGTGACTATGGCTACACCTTC.

The chain combines TRBV6-2 or TRBV6-3 with TRBJ2-7; 12 bases line up with TRBD1. J gave up 2 bases and V 2 bases, and 10 bases lay outside the gene matches. Germline V gene data show CDR1 as MNHEY and CDR2 as SVGEGT. This CDR3 spans 18 amino acids. As DNA, the CDR3 is TGTGCCAGCAGTTACCGGGACAGGGGGCCTTCAGGGCCCTACGAGCAGTACTTC. Encoded protein: CASSYRDRGPSGPYEQYF.

The J gene is TRBJ1-1, the V gene TRBV9; TRBD1 might be the D (6 bases). Trimming shortened V by 0 bases and J by 4 bases, and 13 bases separated the two germline ends. Germline CDR1 is SGDLS and CDR2 is YYNGEE. CDR3 length: 15 residues. The CDR3 sequence: CASSVDGGRGTEAFF. In DNA, the CDR3 is TGTGCCAGCAGCGTAGATGGGGGGCGCGGCACTGAAGCTTTCTTT.